This TCR beta chain was obtained from a study of CD8 T cells in ankylosing spondylitis. Study-wide findings and caveats: Earlier authors reported some of these motif variants in reactive arthritis synovial fluid and blood. Within matched ankylosing spondylitis synovial fluid, disease-linked clones were reportedly significantly enriched. Seemingly distinctive of ankylosing spondylitis blood was a TCR beta motif formed by eight highly homologous variants.

The authors made TCR beta libraries by quantitative 5'-RACE with molecular barcodes. TCRdb independently ran MiXCR on the 5' RACE reads; one entry per CDR3 protein. The top ten hold 4% of the sample, which has about 42,000 distinct CDR3 sequences, approximately 3.6% seen once. This clonotype appeared many times. Its matching antigen is unknown. CDR3 length: 15 amino acids. Germline CDR1 and CDR2: SGDLS and YYNGEE. Losses at the gene ends were 4 bases for V and 2 bases for J; bases not matched to a gene: 8. The sequenced sample was blood, either unsorted or a sorted T cell fraction (not recorded which). The TCR sequence derives from a female donor with ankylosing spondylitis or in good health (not recorded which). The V call is TRBV9, the J call TRBJ1-2; 7 nucleotides agree with TRBD1. In nucleotides, the CDR3 is TGTGCCAGCAGCCCACAGGGACAGCCGAACTATGGCTACACCTTC. It yields the protein CASSPQGQPNYGYTF.